This T cell receptor (beta chain) is from a study of OX40 agonist ivuxolimab in advanced cancers. Study background: Patients were treated with intravenous ivuxolimab, dosed at 0.01 to 10 mg/kg and infused every 2 weeks.

Germline V lookup: CDR1 SGHNT, CDR2 YENEEA. The CDR3 consists of 16 residues. Produced via immunoSEQ multiplex PCR; TCRdb's table is partial and in-frame only. The table has under 95,000 clones, roughly 85% seen once. The input for sequencing was CD4+ or CD8+ T cells sorted from blood, taken in a trial of the OX40 agonist ivuxolimab. The TCR originated in an adult with an advanced solid tumor such as melanoma, head and neck, liver or kidney cancer. This sequence joins TRBV11-3 and TRBJ2-5; 9 nucleotides agree with TRBD1. The DNA end favors TRBJ2-7, so the J call may be wrong. CDR3: CASSPRTGANSDEQYF. The CDR3 coding sequence is TGTGCCAGCAGCCCCCGGACAGGGGCGAATTCGGACGAGCAGTACTTC.